A single sample gave rise to the 10 T cell receptor beta chains below, sequenced in a study of blood T cells in healthy people across ages. A second PCR of roughly 6 to 12 cycles used a sample-barcoded 5' primer and a J-beta primer mix. Each CDR3 protein is one row after TCRdb ran MiXCR on the 5' RACE reads. The data show around 940,000 distinct CDR3 sequences, around 54% seen once. The specimen was blood. The origin of the receptors is a woman aged 55-75 years in good health.

This clonotype appeared a few times. V is TRBV7-2 and J is TRBJ1-4, with 7 bases matching TRBD1. The V gene's germline CDR1 is SGHTA and CDR2 FQGNSA. The CDR3 runs to 15 residues. V lost 4 bases and J lost 1; bases outside the gene matches: 3. The CDR3 DNA reads as TGTGCCAGCAGCTCCTACAGGGGAACTAATGAAAAACTGTTTTTT. Its translation: CASSSYRGTNEKLFF.

The chain couples TRBV6-4 to TRBJ1-2, with D unclear. Germline V CDR1 and CDR2: MRHNA, SNTAGT. The V end lost 1 base, the J end lost 1 base, and 10 bases lay between the germline ends. This CDR3 has 15 amino acids. The CDR3 sequence: CASSDCGIFNYGYTF. CDR3 coding DNA: TGTGCCAGCAGTGACTGCGGGATTTTTAACTATGGCTACACCTTC.

Only one count was recorded for this clonotype. The chain links TRBV5-1 to TRBJ2-1, with D unclear. The germline V gene encodes CDR1 SGHRS and CDR2 YFSETQ. There are 14 residues in the CDR3. Trimming shortened V by 4 bases and J by 3 bases, and 11 bases separated the two germline ends. Written as DNA, the CDR3 is TGCGCCAGCAGCCTTCCGGACGGCTACAATGAGCAGTTCTTC. This encodes CASSLPDGYNEQFF.

Details on this clonotype: Germline and junction disagree at one end, which may indicate a read error. The V and J genes are TRBV7-7 and TRBJ2-7, with no clear D. Germline V gene lookup returns CDR1 SSHAT and CDR2 FNYEAQ (reference sequence). The CDR3 is made up of 13 amino acids. The CDR3 sequence is CACSHLLGYEQYF. In DNA, the CDR3 is TGTGCCTGCAGCCACCTACTCGGATACGAGCAGTACTTC.

The rearrangement uses TRBV6-4 and TRBJ2-7; 9 bases align to TRBD1. This CDR3 has 15 amino acids. The J segment lost 0 bases and the V segment lost 6 bases, leaving 6 bases of the junction unmatched. Looked up from germline, CDR1 is MRHNA and CDR2 is SNTAGT. In DNA, the CDR3 is TGTGCCAGCAGCGTGGGACAGGGTAGCTCCTACGAGCAGTACTTC. Its protein product is CASSVGQGSSYEQYF.

J is TRBJ2-1 and V is TRBV12-3 or TRBV12-4; D is undetermined. The CDR3 runs to 17 residues. Trimming removed 1 base at V and 0 bases at J, with 13 bases between. CDR3: CASSLVYLPGSYNEQFF. CDR3 nucleotide sequence: TGTGCCAGCAGTTTAGTTTATTTGCCGGGCTCCTACAATGAGCAGTTCTTC.

This clonotype has more than one count but fewer than ten. V usage is TRBV10-3 and J usage is TRBJ2-1, with 8 bases that match TRBD2. The CDR3 totals 14 residues. Germline V CDR1 and CDR2: ENHRY, SYGVKD. J gave up 4 bases and V 11 bases, and 10 bases lay outside the gene matches. The CDR3 sequence is CASGLAGTYNEQFF. CDR3 in DNA: TGTGCCTCGGGGCTAGCGGGTACATACAATGAGCAGTTCTTC.

The rearrangement joins TRBV5-5 to TRBJ2-5; D may be TRBD2 (6 bases). The last part of the DNA fits TRBJ2-7 better; the J call may be wrong. The CDR3 runs 15 residues. Germline assignment: CDR1 SGHKS and CDR2 YYEKEE (reference sequence). CDR3 nucleotides: TGTGCCAGCAGCCAGAACTCGCTCGGGAGAAACGAGCAGTACTTC. Encoded protein: CASSQNSLGRNEQYF.

The chain combines TRBV4-1 with TRBJ2-2, with TRBD2 matching 9 bases. Per germline, CDR1 MGHRA and CDR2 YSYEKL. This CDR3 is built from 14 residues. Trimming took 6 bases from V and 3 from J; bases not matched to a gene: 2. CDR3 in amino acids: CASRRLADTGELFF. For the CDR3, the DNA is TGCGCCAGCAGACGACTAGCGGACACCGGGGAGCTGTTTTTT.

The J gene is TRBJ2-7, the V gene TRBV10-1; 9 nucleotides match TRBD2. The CDR3 contains 15 residues. Trimming took 4 bases from V and 3 from J; bases not matched to a gene: 7. Looked up from germline, CDR1 is WNHNN and CDR2 is SYGVQD (reference sequence). The CDR3 loop reads CASSGIAGVIYEQYF. The DNA of the CDR3 is TGCGCCAGCAGTGGGATAGCGGGAGTGATCTACGAGCAGTACTTC.